A single sample is the source of the 8 T cell receptor beta chains below, sequenced in a study of human T cells and chemical hapten exposure. MiXCR was run by TCRdb on the RACE reads, yielding one entry per CDR3 protein. The sample lists over 100,000 distinct CDR3 sequences, roughly 10% occurring once. Described time point: patch test 2, 6 weeks after DPC sensitization. Treatment defined: therapeutic diphenylcyclopropenone sensitization with weekly scalp DPC. Material: whole blood, obtained in connection with sensitization to the hapten diphenylcyclopropenone (DPC). Receptors originate from a woman between 40 and 55 years old with alopecia areata. Some clones in this sample may be carry-over from other donors' samples.

This clonotype was detected many times. The J gene is TRBJ1-4, the V gene TRBV6-6; D might be TRBD1 (6 bases). The germline V and J ends were trimmed by 5 bases and 12 bases, with 16 bases remaining between them. Germline V gene sequence: CDR1 MNHNY, CDR2 SVGAGI (reference sequence). This CDR3 has 13 amino acids. In nucleotides, the CDR3 is TGTGCCAGCAGTACGCTTTCACAGGGAGAACTGTTTTTT. It encodes CASSTLSQGELFF.

This clonotype was detected many times. This chain connects TRBV18 to TRBJ1-5; D gene ambiguous. Trimming removed 3 bases at V and 11 bases at J, with 26 bases between. Germline assignment: CDR1 KGHSH and CDR2 LQKENI. The length of the CDR3 is 17 residues. The CDR3 protein is CASSPESEGTLPRAQHF. CDR3 sequence (DNA): TGTGCCAGCTCACCCGAATCCGAGGGCACCCTCCCTCGGGCCCAGCATTTT. Full variable domain (rest looked up from reference TRBV18 and TRBJ1-5): NAGVMQNPRHLVRRRGQEARLRCSPMKGHSHVYWYRQLPEEGLKFMVYLQKENIIDESGMPKERFSAEFPKEGPSILRIQQVVRGDSAAYFCASSPESEGTLPRAQHFGDGTRLSIL.

This clonotype was detected a few times. The chain combines TRBV11-2 with TRBJ2-3, with no clear D. Germline V lookup: CDR1 SGHAT, CDR2 FQNNGV. The CDR3 extends over 12 amino acids. The germline V and J ends were trimmed by 2 bases and 4 bases, with 4 bases remaining between them. The CDR3 loop reads CASSLFPDTQYF. CDR3 coding DNA: TGTGCCAGCAGCTTATTTCCAGATACGCAGTATTTT.

This clonotype came up many times. The chain is built from TRBV7-2 and TRBJ1-1; D remains ambiguous. The CDR3 is made up of 14 amino acids. V was shortened by 10 bases and J by 4 bases, with 19 bases between the two germline ends. The V gene's germline CDR1 is SGHTA and CDR2 FQGNSA. CDR3: CATSIRRDGTEAFF. The CDR3 DNA is TGTGCCACCTCGATACGGAGAGATGGCACTGAAGCTTTCTTT.

This clonotype was detected many times. V and J are TRBV7-3 and TRBJ1-6; D gene uncertain. CDR3 length: 13 residues. Germline CDR1 reads SGHTA; CDR2 reads FQGTGA. The V end lost 2 bases, the J end lost 10 bases, and 9 bases lay between the germline ends. The CDR3 DNA sequence: TGTGCCAGCAGCTTATTCGATCGATCACCCCTCCACTTT. Translating gives CASSLFDRSPLHF.

This clonotype was seen a few times. The chain employs TRBV4-3 and TRBJ1-1, with D possibly matching TRBD1 (6 bases). Germline-derived CDR1 and CDR2 are LGHNA and YSLEER. The CDR3 extends over 13 amino acids. V dropped 4 bases and J dropped 3 bases, with 9 bases sitting between them. The CDR3 DNA reads TGCGCCAGCAGCCTAACAGGGTACACTGAAGCTTTCTTT. Its translation is CASSLTGYTEAFF.

The chain is built from TRBV12-3 or TRBV12-4 and TRBJ1-4; D is perhaps TRBD1 (5 bases). V was trimmed by 6 bases and J by 5 bases, leaving 13 bases between them. This CDR3 is built from 14 residues. The CDR3 spells CASSTAGENEKLFF. The CDR3 DNA follows: TGTGCCAGCAGCACGGCGGGGGAGAATGAAAAACTGTTTTTT.

Remarks on this clonotype: The junction differs from germline at one of its ends, possibly a read error. In DNA, the CDR3 is TGTGCCAGCTCGCCACTAGCGGGGGATATTGATGAGCAGTTCTTC. This gives the protein CASSPLAGDIDEQFF. The chain carries TRBV18 and TRBJ2-1; 11 bases map to TRBD2. The CDR3 spans 15 residues. Per the germline V gene, CDR1 is KGHSH and CDR2 is LQKENI. The full variable domain, in which reference TRBV18 and TRBJ2-1 provide the parts outside the CDR3, is NAGVMQNPRHLVRRRGQEARLRCSPMKGHSHVYWYRQLPEEGLKFMVYLQKENIIDESGMPKERFSAEFPKEGPSILRIQQVVRGDSAAYFCASSPLAGDIDEQFFGPGTRLTVL.